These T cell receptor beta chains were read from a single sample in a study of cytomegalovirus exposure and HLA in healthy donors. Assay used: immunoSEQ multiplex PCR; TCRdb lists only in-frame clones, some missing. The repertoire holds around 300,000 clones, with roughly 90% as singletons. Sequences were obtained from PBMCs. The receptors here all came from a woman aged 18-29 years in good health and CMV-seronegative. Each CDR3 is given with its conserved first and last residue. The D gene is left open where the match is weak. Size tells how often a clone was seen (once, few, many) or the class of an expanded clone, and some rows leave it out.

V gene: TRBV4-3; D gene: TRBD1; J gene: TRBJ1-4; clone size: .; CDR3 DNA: TGCGCCAGCAGCCCGGACAGGGGCCGGGAAAAACTGTTTTTT; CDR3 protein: CASSPDRGREKLFF
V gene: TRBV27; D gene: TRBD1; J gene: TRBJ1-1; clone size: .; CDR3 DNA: TGTGCCAGCAGTCGGGGACAGGGGGCTTTTGAAGCTTTCTTT; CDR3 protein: CASSRGQGAFEAFF
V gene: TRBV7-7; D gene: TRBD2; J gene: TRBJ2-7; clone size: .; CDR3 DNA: TGTGCCAGCAGCCGAGGGACTAGCGTTACCTACGAGCAGTACTTC; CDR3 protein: CASSRGTSVTYEQYF
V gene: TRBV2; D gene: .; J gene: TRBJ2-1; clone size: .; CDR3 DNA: TGTGCCAGCAGCGCCGAGTCCTACAATGAGCAGTTCTTC; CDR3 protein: CASSAESYNEQFF
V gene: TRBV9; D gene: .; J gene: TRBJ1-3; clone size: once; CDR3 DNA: TGTGCCAGCAGCGTACCCGGCTCTGGAAACACCATATATTTT; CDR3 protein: CASSVPGSGNTIYF
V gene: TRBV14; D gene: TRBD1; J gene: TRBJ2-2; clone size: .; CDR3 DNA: TGTGCCAGCAGCCACGACAGGGCGGCCGGGGAGCTGTTTTTT; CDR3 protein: CASSHDRAAGELFF
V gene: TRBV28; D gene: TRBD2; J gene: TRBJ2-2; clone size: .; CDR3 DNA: TGTGCCAGCAGTCCTCGACTAGCGGGGATCACCGGGGAGCTGTTTTTT; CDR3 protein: CASSPRLAGITGELFF
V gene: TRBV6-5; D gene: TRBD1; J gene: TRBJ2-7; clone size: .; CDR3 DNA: TGTGCCAGCAGTTACGGGACAGGGCATCCTTCCTACGAGCAGTACTTC; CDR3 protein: CASSYGTGHPSYEQYF
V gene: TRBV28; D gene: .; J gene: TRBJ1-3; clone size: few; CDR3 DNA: TGTGCCAGCAGTCCCCAGGGCTCTGGAAACACCATATATTTT; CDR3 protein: CASSPQGSGNTIYF
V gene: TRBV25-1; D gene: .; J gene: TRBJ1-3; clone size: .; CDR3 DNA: TGTGCCAGCAGAACAGGGCCTGGAAACACCATATATTTT; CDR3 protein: CASRTGPGNTIYF
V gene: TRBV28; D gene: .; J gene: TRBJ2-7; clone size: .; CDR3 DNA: TGTGCCAGCAGTGCCGAGGCCTACGAGCAGTACTTC; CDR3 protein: CASSAEAYEQYF
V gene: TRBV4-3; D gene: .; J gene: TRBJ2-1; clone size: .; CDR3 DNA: TGCGCCAGCAGCCAAGCTACGGGGGTACAGTGCTGCAATGAGCAGTTCTTC; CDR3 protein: CASSQATGVQCCNEQFF
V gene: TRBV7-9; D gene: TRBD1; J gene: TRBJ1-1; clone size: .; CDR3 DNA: TGTGCCAGCAGCTTAGACGTTACAGGGGGTTTAGAAGCTTTCTTT; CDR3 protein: CASSLDVTGGLEAFF
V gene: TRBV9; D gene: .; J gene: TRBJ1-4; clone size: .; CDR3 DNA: TGTGCCAGCAGCGTGACAGGCGCAACTAATGAAAAACTGTTTTTT; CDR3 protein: CASSVTGATNEKLFF
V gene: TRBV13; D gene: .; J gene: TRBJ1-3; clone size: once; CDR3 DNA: TGTGCCAGCAGCGGACAACTTCTGACTGGAAACACCATATATTTT; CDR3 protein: CASSGQLLTGNTIYF
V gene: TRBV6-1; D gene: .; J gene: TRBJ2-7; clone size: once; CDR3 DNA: TGTGCCAGCAGTGAATTAACAGGTTCCTACGAGCAGTACTTC; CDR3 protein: CASSELTGSYEQYF
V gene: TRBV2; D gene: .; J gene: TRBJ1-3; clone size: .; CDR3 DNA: TGTGCCAGCAGTTGGGGCACCATTACCTCTGGAAACACCATATATTTT; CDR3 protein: CASSWGTITSGNTIYF
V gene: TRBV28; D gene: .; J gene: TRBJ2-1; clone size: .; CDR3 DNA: TGTGCCAGCACCTTGGGAGGGGGTAATGAGCAGTTCTTC; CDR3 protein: CASTLGGGNEQFF
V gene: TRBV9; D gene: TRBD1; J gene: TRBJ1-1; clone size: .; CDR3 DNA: TGTGCCAGCAGCGTAGGGGACAGACGGAACACTGAAGCTTTCTTT; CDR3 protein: CASSVGDRRNTEAFF
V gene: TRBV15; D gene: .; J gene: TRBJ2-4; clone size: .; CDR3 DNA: TGTGCCATTACTGATCCAGGACTAGCCAAAAACATTCAGTACTTC; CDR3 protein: CAITDPGLAKNIQYF
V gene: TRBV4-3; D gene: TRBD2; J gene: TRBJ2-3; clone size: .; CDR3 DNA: TGCGCCAGCAGCCAAGATATAGCGGGAGTGTACGATACGCAGTATTTT; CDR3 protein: CASSQDIAGVYDTQYF
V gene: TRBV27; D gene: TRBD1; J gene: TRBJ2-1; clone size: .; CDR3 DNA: TGTGCCAGCAGTTTATCCCGACAGGGAGAGTACAATGAGCAGTTCTTC; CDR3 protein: CASSLSRQGEYNEQFF
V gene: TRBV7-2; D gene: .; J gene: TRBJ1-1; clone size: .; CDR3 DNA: TGTGCCAGCAGCTCTAACGTCGGCACTGAAGCTTTCTTT; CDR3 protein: CASSSNVGTEAFF
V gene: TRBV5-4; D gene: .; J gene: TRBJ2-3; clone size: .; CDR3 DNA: TGTGCCAGCAGCTTAGCAAACCTAGCTCATATACCGCAGTATTTT; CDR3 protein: CASSLANLAHIPQYF
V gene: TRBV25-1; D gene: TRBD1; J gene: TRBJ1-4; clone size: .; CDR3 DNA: TGTGCCAGCAGTGAGGCGGGTAGGGCAGGGGGTGAAAAACTGTTTTTT; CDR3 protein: CASSEAGRAGGEKLFF
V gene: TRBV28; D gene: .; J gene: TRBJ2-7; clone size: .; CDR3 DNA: TGTGCCAGCAGTTCCCACCTCCAAAAAACTAGCCAAGTCACCTACGAGCAGTACTTC; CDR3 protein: CASSSHLQKTSQVTYEQYF
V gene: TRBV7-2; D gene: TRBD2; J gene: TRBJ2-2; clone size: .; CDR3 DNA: TGTGCCAGCAGCTTATGGCTAGCGGGAGGGCCCAATCCCGGCGGGGAGCTGTTTTTT; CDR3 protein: CASSLWLAGGPNPGGELFF
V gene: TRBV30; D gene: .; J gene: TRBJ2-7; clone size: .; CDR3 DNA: TGTGCCTGGAGTGGAGACAGGACCTCCTACGAGCAGTACTTC; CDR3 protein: CAWSGDRTSYEQYF
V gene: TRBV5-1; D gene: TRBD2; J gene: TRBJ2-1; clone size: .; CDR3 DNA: TGCGCCAGCAGCTTGGGACTAGCGCGGGGCTCCTACAATGAGCAGTTCTTC; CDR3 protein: CASSLGLARGSYNEQFF
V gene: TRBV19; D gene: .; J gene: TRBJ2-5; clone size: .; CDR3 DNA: TGTGCCAGTAGTTTGGGGTCGGGGGAGACCCAGTACTTC; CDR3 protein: CASSLGSGETQYF
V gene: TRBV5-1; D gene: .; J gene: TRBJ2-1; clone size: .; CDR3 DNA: TGCGCCAGCAGCTTCGCGACTACAAACAATGAGCAGTTCTTC; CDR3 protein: CASSFATTNNEQFF
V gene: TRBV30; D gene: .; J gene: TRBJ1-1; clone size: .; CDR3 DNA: TGTGCCTGGAGTGTCGAGGGGAACACTGAAGCTTTCTTT; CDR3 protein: CAWSVEGNTEAFF
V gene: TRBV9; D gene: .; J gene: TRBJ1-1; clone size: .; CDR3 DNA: TGTGCCAGCAGCCCCGGGTCCGTGAACACTGAAGCTTTCTTT; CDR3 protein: CASSPGSVNTEAFF
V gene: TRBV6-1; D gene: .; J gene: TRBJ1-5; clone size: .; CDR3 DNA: TGTGCCAGCAGAGACGTATACGGGGGTCAGCCCCAGCATTTT; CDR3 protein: CASRDVYGGQPQHF
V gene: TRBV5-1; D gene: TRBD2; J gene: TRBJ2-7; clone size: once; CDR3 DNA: TGCGCCAGCAGCTTGGGGACTAGCGACTACGAGCAGTACTTC; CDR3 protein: CASSLGTSDYEQYF
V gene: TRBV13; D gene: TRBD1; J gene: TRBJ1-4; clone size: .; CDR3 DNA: TGTGCCAGCAGCTTTGGACAGGGGAGTAGACTGTTTTTT; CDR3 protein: CASSFGQGSRLFF
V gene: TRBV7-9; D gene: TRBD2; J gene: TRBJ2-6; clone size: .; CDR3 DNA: TGTGCCAGCAGCTGGTTAGCGGGAGAAGTGGACGGGGCCAACGTCCTGACTTTC; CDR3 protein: CASSWLAGEVDGANVLTF
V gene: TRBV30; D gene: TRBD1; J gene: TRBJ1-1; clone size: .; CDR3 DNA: TGTGCCTGGTCTACAGGGGGCACTGAAGCTTTCTTT; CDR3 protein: CAWSTGGTEAFF
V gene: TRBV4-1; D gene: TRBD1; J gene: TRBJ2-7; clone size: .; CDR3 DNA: TGCGCCAGCAGCCAAGCGACAGGGTTGTACGAGCAGTACTTC; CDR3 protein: CASSQATGLYEQYF
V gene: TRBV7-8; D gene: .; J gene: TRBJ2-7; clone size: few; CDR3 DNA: TGTGCCAGCAGCTTACGGGGGGCCCCAAACTACGAGCAGTACTTC; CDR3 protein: CASSLRGAPNYEQYF
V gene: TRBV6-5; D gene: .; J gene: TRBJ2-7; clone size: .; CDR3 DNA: TGTGCCACCCGAGAGGTGGGTAAGAACGAGCAGTACTTC; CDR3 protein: CATREVGKNEQYF
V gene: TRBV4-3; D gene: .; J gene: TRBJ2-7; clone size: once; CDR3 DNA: TGCGCCAGCAGCCAGGATACCGGGAACCCCGGGGACGAGCAGTACTTC; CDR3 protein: CASSQDTGNPGDEQYF
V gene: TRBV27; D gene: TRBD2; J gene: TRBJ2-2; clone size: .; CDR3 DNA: TGTGCCAGCAGCGGACTAGCGGGAGTACACGGGGAGCTGTTTTTT; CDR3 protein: CASSGLAGVHGELFF
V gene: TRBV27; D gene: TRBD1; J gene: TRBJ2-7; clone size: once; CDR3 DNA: TGTGCCAGCAGTTTACCTACAGGGGGACAGCAGTACTTC; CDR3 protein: CASSLPTGGQQYF
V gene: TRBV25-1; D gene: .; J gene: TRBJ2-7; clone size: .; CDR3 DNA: TGTGCCAGCAGCGCCCGGGGGTATCATTTAGGGCAGTACTTC; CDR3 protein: CASSARGYHLGQYF
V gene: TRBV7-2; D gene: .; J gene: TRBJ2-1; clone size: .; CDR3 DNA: TGTGCCAGCAGCCGGGGGAGCGGAGGGTACAATGAGCAGTTCTTC; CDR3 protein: CASSRGSGGYNEQFF
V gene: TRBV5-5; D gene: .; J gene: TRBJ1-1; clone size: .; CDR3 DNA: TGTGCCAGCAGCCAGGTGGTCACTGAAGCTTTCTTT; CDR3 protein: CASSQVVTEAFF
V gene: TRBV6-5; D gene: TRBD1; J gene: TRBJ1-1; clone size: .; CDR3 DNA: TGTGCCAGCAGCAACTTCGGGACAGGGCTTTTGGCTTTCTTT; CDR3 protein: CASSNFGTGLLAFF